Following are 15 T cell receptor beta chains from one sample sequenced in a study of tumour-infiltrating T cells in Burkitt lymphoma. The assay was immunoSEQ multiplex PCR, and TCRdb's table has in-frame clones only and misses some. This table has more than 40,000 clones, 31% appearing once. The sample was tumor tissue. The receptors were gathered from a human donor with Burkitt lymphoma.

The DNA for the CDR3 is TGTGCCAGCAGCGTAGCTAACGGGGTGGGGGAGACCCAGTACTTC. It codes for CASSVANGVGETQYF. The V and J genes are TRBV9 and TRBJ2-5; possibly TRBD2 for D (5 bases). This CDR3 spans 15 amino acids. Deletions cut 0 bases from V and 5 bases from J, with 14 bases between. Germline-derived CDR1 and CDR2 are SGDLS and YYNGEE.

The chain joins TRBV5-1 to TRBJ2-5, with TRBD1 as a possible D gene (6 bases). V was clipped by 1 base and J by 5 bases, with 12 bases between them. The CDR3 sequence is 14 residues long. Germline V gene data show CDR1 as SGHRS and CDR2 as YFSETQ. CDR3 in DNA: TGCGCCAGCAGCTTGTCCAGGGGTGGTGAGACCCAGTACTTC. Protein: CASSLSRGGETQYF.

The chain has TRBV4-3 and TRBJ2-2; D unresolved. Germline V CDR1 and CDR2: LGHNA, YSLEER. The V end was cut by 4 bases, the J end by 4 bases, with 7 bases between. The CDR3 consists of 13 residues. CDR3 region: CASSLGVTGELFF. CDR3 sequence (DNA): TGCGCCAGCAGCCTTGGGGTCACCGGGGAGCTGTTTTTT.

The chain combines TRBV11-3 with TRBJ1-6; the D is unclear. The length of the CDR3 is 13 residues. V lost 5 bases to trimming and J lost 9 bases, with 11 bases between them. In germline, CDR1 is SGHNT, CDR2 YENEEA. CDR3 coding DNA: TGTGCCAGCAGCCAGGACGTACGTTCACCCCTCCACTTT. This codes for CASSQDVRSPLHF.

The J gene is TRBJ2-7, the V gene TRBV6-1, with D perhaps matching TRBD1 or TRBD2 (5 bases each). Germline values: CDR1 MNHNS, CDR2 SASEGT. This CDR3 spans 14 amino acids. Trimming took off 8 bases at V and 0 bases at J, with 14 bases between the two ends. CDR3 in DNA: TGTGCCAGCGCAGACTGGGGGATCTCCTACGAGCAGTACTTC. It is translated as CASADWGISYEQYF.

The chain combines TRBV9 with TRBJ2-3; D is unresolved. Germline V CDR1 and CDR2: SGDLS, YYNGEE. The V end was cut by 3 bases, the J end by 2 bases, with 1 base between. The CDR3 spans 11 residues. CDR3 loop: CASSATDTQYF. The CDR3 nucleotides read TGTGCCAGCAGCGCCACAGATACGCAGTATTTT.

The gene calls are TRBV11-1 and TRBJ1-2, with D perhaps TRBD1 (5 bases). CDR1 and CDR2 from the germline V gene are SGHAT and FQDESV (reference sequence). This CDR3 is 13 amino acids long. The V end was cut by 5 bases, the J end by 2 bases, with 9 bases between. CDR3 coding DNA: TGTGCCAGCAGCAGGGACGAGAACTATGGCTACACCTTC. Amino acid sequence: CASSRDENYGYTF.

This clone was found a few times. The chain couples TRBV5-1 to TRBJ2-2; no clear D. Germline CDR1 and CDR2: SGHRS and YFSETQ. The V and J ends lost 0 bases and 9 bases respectively, with 9 bases between them. The CDR3 is made up of 13 amino acids. The CDR3 DNA reads as TGCGCCAGCAGCTTGGATGGGCGCAGGGAGCTGTTTTTT. It specifies CASSLDGRRELFF.

The rearrangement uses TRBV5-1 and TRBJ1-2; D ambiguous. The CDR3 consists of 15 residues. The V end lost 3 bases, the J end lost 0 bases, and 12 bases lay between the germline ends. Germline loops: CDR1 SGHRS, CDR2 YFSETQ. CDR3 nucleotides: TGCGCCAGCAGCTCCGGAGGTAGTGCTAACTATGGCTACACCTTC. Protein sequence: CASSSGGSANYGYTF.

This sequence joins TRBV11-3 and TRBJ2-5; D not certain. This CDR3 has 13 amino acids. Trimming pared 1 base from V and 5 bases from J, leaving 8 bases between. Germline V gene lookup returns CDR1 SGHNT and CDR2 YENEEA. The CDR3 sequence: CASSLGVRETQYF. CDR3 DNA: TGTGCCAGCAGCTTAGGGGTGCGTGAGACCCAGTACTTC.

This chain links TRBV5-4 with TRBJ2-7; TRBD2 agrees at 9 bases. The CDR3 is 15 residues long. V shed 4 bases, J shed 4 bases, and the junction held 9 bases outside the gene matches. Per the germline V gene, CDR1 is SGHNT and CDR2 is YYREEE (reference sequence). The CDR3 protein is CASSHSGGPYYEQYF. The CDR3 DNA reads as TGTGCCAGCAGCCATAGCGGGGGCCCTTATTACGAGCAGTACTTC.

This sequence joins TRBV18 and TRBJ2-7; D unresolved. CDR1 is KGHSH and CDR2 is LQKENI in the germline V gene. The CDR3 sequence is 14 residues long. Trimming pared 2 bases from V and 6 bases from J, leaving 14 bases between. The CDR3 DNA is TGTGCCAGCTCACCAGCTAGGGCCCCAACCGAGCAGTACTTC. This encodes CASSPARAPTEQYF.

This chain links TRBV6-5 with TRBJ2-1, with D possibly TRBD2 on 7 matching bases. The germline V gene encodes CDR1 MNHEY and CDR2 SVGAGI. The V and J ends lost 7 bases and 9 bases respectively, with 16 bases between them. There are 13 residues in the CDR3. CDR3 amino acids: CASKGGPYAEQFF. For the CDR3, the DNA is TGTGCCAGCAAGGGGGGGCCTTACGCTGAGCAGTTCTTC.

This clone was observed a few times. The chain combines TRBV4-3 with TRBJ1-1, with TRBD1 matching 8 bases. V lost 3 bases, J lost 6 bases, and 6 bases stayed unmatched. The CDR3 covers 14 residues. CDR1 is LGHNA, CDR2 YSLEER, per germline. Here the CDR3 DNA reads TGCGCCAGCAGCCACCTCGGACAGGGTTCTGAAGCTTTCTTT. Translation: CASSHLGQGSEAFF.

This clone appeared a few times. J is TRBJ2-7 and V is TRBV7-2; D may be TRBD1 or TRBD2 (5 bases each). The CDR3 totals 14 residues. The germline V gene has CDR1 SGHTA and CDR2 FQGNSA. V was clipped by 5 bases and J by 6 bases, with 17 bases between them. CDR3 region: CASSQPGPGAEQYF. The CDR3 region has the DNA TGTGCCAGCAGCCAACCGGGACCTGGGGCCGAGCAGTACTTC.